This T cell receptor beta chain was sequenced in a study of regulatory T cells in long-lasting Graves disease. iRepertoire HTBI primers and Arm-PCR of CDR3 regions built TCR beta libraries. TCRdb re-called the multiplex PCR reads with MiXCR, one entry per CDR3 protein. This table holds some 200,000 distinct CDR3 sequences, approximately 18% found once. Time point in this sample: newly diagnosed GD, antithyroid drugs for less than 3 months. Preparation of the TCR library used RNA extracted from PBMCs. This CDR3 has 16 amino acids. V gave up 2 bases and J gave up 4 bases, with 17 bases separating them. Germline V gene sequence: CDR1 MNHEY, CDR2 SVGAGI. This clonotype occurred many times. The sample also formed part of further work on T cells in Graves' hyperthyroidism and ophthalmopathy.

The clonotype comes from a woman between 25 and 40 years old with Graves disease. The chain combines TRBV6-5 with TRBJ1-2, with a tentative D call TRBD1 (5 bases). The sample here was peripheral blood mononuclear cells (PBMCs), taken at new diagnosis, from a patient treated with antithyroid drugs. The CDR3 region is CASSYTAGGKSYGYTF. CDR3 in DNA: TGTGCCAGCAGTTACACGGCGGGGGGGAAGAGCTATGGCTACACCTTC.